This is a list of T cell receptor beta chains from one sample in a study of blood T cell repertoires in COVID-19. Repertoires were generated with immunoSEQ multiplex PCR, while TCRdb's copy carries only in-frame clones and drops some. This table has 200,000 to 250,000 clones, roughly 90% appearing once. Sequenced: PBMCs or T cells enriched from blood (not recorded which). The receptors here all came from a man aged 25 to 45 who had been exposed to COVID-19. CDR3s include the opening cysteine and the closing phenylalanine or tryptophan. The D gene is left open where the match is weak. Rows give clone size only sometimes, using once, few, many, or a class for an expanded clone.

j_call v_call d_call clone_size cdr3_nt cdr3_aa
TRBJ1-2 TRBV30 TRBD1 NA TGTGCCTGGACCAACAGGGGGAACTATGGCTACACCTTC CAWTNRGNYGYTF
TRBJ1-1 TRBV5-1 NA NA TGCGCCAGCAGCTTGGTCCCACAGGGTCAGAACACTGAAGCTTTCTTT CASSLVPQGQNTEAFF
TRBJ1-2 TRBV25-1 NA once TGTGCCAGCCACGGGGACACCAGATCTAACTATGGCTACACCTTC CASHGDTRSNYGYTF
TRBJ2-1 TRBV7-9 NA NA TGTGCCAGCAGATTCAGCCCCAGGGATGAGCAGTTCTTC CASRFSPRDEQFF
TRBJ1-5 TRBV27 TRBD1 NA TGTGCCAGCAGTCCAAGGACAGGGGGGAATAATCAGCCCCAGCATTTT CASSPRTGGNNQPQHF
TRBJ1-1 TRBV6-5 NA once TGTGCCAGCGCACCCAGGGACACTGAAGCTTTCTTT CASAPRDTEAFF
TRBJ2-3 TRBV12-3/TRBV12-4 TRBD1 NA TGTGCCAGCAGTAGGACAGGGCCAGATACGCAGTATTTT CASSRTGPDTQYF
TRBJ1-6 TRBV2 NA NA TGTGCCAGCGGGAGGACGGTAAATAATTCACCCCTCCACTTT CASGRTVNNSPLHF
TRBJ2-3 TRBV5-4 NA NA TGTGCCAGCAGCTTGGATGGGGCTGGCACAGATACGCAGTATTTT CASSLDGAGTDTQYF
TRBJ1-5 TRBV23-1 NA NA TGCGCCAGCAGTCAATCGAACAGCGGCATTTCACGTACTTATAGCAATCAGCCCCAGCATTTT CASSQSNSGISRTYSNQPQHF
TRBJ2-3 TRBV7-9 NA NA TGTGCCAGCAGCCTACTGCCCATATTCCCTTCCACAGATACGCAGTATTTT CASSLLPIFPSTDTQYF
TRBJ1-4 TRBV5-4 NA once TGTGCCAGCAGCCTGGGGGCGGGTACTAATGAAAAACTGTTTTTT CASSLGAGTNEKLFF
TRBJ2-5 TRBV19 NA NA TGTGCCAGTAGTATCATTCGGGGTCAAGAGACCCAGTACTTC CASSIIRGQETQYF
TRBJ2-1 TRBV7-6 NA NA TGTGCCAGCGCGAGCCTAGCGAAAGCCTACAATGAGCAGTTCTTC CASASLAKAYNEQFF
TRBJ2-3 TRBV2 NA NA TGTGCCAGCAAAGTTGACGTTACAGATACGCAGTGTTTT CASKVDVTDTQCF
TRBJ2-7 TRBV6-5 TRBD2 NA TGTGCCAGCAGTAGGACTAGCCCTTCCTACGAGCAGTACTTC CASSRTSPSYEQYF
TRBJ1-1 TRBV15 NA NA TGTGCCACCAGCACCCGACAGAGAATGAACACTGAAGCTTTCTTT CATSTRQRMNTEAFF
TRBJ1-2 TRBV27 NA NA TGTGCCAGCAGTTTATCCCAACAACCGAGGCGTGGCTACACCTTC CASSLSQQPRRGYTF
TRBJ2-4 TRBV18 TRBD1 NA TGTGCCAGCTCACCCAGCACCCTGGGACAGGGGGCGAACATTCAGTACTTC CASSPSTLGQGANIQYF
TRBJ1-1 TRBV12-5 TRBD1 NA TGTGCTAGTGGTTCCGGACAGGGATTCATTGGCACTGAAGCTTTCTTT CASGSGQGFIGTEAFF
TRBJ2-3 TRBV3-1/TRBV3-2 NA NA TGTGCCAGCAGCCAACTCACAGATACGCAGTATTTT CASSQLTDTQYF
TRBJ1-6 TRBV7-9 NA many TGTGCCAGCAGCTTAAATCAGGGTTCACCCCTCCACTTT CASSLNQGSPLHF
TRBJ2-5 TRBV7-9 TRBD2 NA TGTGCCAGCAGCTTAGTGTCCCTAGCGGGGAAAGAGACCCAGTACTTC CASSLVSLAGKETQYF
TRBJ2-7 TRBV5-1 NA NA TGCGCCAGCAGCTTGGTCCTTGGGAGGTTTAGCTACGAGCAGTACTTC CASSLVLGRFSYEQYF
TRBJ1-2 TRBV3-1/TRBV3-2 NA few TGTGCCAGCAGCCAAGATTATCAGGGGCGAAAGGGCTACACCTTC CASSQDYQGRKGYTF
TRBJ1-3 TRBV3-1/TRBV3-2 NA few TGTGCCAGCAGCTCCCCGGACACCTACTCTGGAAACACCATATATTTT CASSSPDTYSGNTIYF
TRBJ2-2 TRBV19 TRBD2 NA TGTGCCAGTAGGCGGGGGGGCCTTAACACCGGGGAGCTGTTTTTT CASRRGGLNTGELFF
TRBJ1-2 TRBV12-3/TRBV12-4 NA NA TGTGCCAGCAGTCCCGCCCTAAACTATGGCTACACCTTC CASSPALNYGYTF
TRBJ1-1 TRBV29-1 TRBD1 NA TGCAGCGTTGAAGTCACACCGGGACAGGGAGGAGCTTTCTTT CSVEVTPGQGGAFF
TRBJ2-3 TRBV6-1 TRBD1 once TGTGCCAGCAGTGAGGGACAGGGAGGGGCAGATACGCAGTATTTT CASSEGQGGADTQYF
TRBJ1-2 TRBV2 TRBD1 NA TGTGCCAGCAGTGAAACAGGGGGCCGTGGAGGCTACACCTTC CASSETGGRGGYTF
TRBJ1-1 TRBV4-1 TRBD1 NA TGCGCCAGCAGCCGCGACAGGGTGAACACTGAAGCTTTCTTT CASSRDRVNTEAFF